This TCR beta chain was identified during a study of CD8 T cells in ankylosing spondylitis. Concerning this clonotype: The antigen remains unidentified.

Study-wide findings and caveats: The authors reported significant enrichment of disease-linked clones in matched ankylosing spondylitis synovial fluid.

The CDR3 runs to 15 residues. V shed 6 bases and J shed 0 bases, with 12 bases lying between them. TCRdb analysed the 5' RACE reads with MiXCR anew, one entry per CDR3 protein. The repertoire includes about 24,000 distinct CDR3 sequences, over 10% of them detected once, and about 35% sits in the top ten. This chain links TRBV12-3 or TRBV12-4 with TRBJ1-5; no clear D gene. This TCR was recovered from a male donor with ankylosing spondylitis or in good health (not recorded which). Sequenced sample: blood. Here the CDR3 DNA reads TGTGCCAGCAGCGAAGAAGGGTATAGCAATCAGCCCCAGCATTTT. Its protein is CASSEEGYSNQPQHF.